This section outlines one T cell receptor beta chain sequence together with its context. Its specificity is unknown. This record belongs to a study of untreated major depressive disorder. Findings and limits, study-wide: Compared with controls, depressed patients showed more TRBV05-01 (Vbeta 5.1) usage in CD4+ T cells.

Trimming stripped 4 bases from V and 13 bases from J, with 8 bases between. The CDR3 is made up of 11 amino acids. Germline CDR1 is SGHNT and CDR2 is YENEEA. Participants were all of European descent. Patients scored at least 18 on the Hamilton Depression Scale with DSM-IV major depression. Depression in patients ranged from moderate to severe. Thawed PBMCs underwent magnetic negative selection for CD4+ T cells. This table comes from immunoSEQ multiplex PCR, and its TCRdb copy is limited to in-frame clones, with some not included. The table lists under 15,000 clones, under 95% of them singletons, with around 1.6% in the top ten.

The TCR sequence derives from a woman aged 25 to 39 with major depressive disorder. The specimen sequenced was CD4+ T cells from PBMCs. V is TRBV11-3 and J is TRBJ2-6; D is unclear. The CDR3 reads CASSSIEVLTF. The CDR3 nucleotides are TGTGCCAGCAGCTCTATCGAAGTCCTGACTTTC.